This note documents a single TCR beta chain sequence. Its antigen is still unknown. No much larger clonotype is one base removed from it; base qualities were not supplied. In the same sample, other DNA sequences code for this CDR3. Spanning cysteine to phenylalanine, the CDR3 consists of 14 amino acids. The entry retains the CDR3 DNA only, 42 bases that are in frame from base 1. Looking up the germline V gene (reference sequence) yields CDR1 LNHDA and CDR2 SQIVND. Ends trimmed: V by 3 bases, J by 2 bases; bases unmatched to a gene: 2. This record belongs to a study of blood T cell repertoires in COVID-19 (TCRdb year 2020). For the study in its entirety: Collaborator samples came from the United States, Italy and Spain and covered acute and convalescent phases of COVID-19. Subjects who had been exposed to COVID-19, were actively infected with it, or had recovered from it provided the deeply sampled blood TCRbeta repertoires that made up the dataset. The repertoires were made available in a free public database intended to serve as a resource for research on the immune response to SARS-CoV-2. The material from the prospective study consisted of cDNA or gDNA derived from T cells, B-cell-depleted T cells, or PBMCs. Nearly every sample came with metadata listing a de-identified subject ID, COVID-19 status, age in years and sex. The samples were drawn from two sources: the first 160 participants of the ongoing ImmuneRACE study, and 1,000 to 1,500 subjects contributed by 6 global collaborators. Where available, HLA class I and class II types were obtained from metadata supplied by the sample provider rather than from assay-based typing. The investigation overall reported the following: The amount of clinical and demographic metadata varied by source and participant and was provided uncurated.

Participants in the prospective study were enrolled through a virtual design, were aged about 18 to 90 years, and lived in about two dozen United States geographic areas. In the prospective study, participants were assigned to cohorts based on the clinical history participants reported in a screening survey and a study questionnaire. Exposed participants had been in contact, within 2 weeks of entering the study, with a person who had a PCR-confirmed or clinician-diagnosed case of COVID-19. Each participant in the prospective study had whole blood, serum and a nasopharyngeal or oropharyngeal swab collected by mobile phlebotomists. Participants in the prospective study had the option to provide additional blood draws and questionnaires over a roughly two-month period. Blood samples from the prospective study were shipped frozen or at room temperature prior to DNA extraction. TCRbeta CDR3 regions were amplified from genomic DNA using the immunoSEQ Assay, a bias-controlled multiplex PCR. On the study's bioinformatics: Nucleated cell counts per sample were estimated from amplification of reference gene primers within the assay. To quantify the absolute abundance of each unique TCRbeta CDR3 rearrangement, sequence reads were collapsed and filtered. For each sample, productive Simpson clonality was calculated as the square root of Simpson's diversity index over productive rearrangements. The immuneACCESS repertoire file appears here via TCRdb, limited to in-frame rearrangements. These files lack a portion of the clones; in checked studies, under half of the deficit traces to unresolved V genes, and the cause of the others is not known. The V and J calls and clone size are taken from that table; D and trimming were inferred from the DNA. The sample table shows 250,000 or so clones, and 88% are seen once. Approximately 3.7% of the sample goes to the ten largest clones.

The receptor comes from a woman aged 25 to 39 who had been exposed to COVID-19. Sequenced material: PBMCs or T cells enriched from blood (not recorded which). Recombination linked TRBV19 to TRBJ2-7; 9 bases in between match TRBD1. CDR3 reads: CASSIYRGPYEQYF. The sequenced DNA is TGTGCCAGTAGTATCTACAGGGGGCCCTACGAGCAGTACTTC.